This entry describes one TCR beta chain. Germline values: CDR1 LNHDA, CDR2 SQIVND (reference sequence). Trimming pared 3 bases from V and 2 bases from J, leaving 10 bases between. This CDR3 has 14 residues. The data originate from a study of blood T cell repertoires in COVID-19. Study as a whole: The United States, Italy and Spain supplied acute and convalescent COVID-19 samples. T cells, B-cell-depleted T cells, or PBMCs supplied cDNA or gDNA.

Per the study methods: Estimated nucleated cell counts came from reference gene primer amplification. Profiling relied on immunoSEQ multiplex PCR, and the TCRdb table lists in-frame clones only, not all of them. That table gives V, J and clone size, and the DNA gave D and trimming. The table lists 50,000 to 65,000 clones, 65% to 85% of them singletons. The sample comprised peripheral blood. This TCR was sampled from a human donor in a cohort sampled during active COVID-19. The J gene is TRBJ1-2, the V gene TRBV19; D unclear. In nucleotides, the CDR3 is TGTGCCAGTAGTATCGAACCGGGAAACTATGGCTACACCTTC. Amino acids: CASSIEPGNYGYTF.